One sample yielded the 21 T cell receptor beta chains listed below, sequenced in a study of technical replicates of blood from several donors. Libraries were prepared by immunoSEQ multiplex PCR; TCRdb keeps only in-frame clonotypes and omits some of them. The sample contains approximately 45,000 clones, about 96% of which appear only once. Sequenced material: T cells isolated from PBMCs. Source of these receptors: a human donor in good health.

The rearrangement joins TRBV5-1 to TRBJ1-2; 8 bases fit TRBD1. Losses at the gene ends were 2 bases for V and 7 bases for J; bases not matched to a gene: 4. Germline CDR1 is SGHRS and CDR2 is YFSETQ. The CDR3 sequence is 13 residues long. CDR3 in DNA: TGCGCCAGCAGCTTTGACAGGGGACGTGGCTACACCTTC. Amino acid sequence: CASSFDRGRGYTF.

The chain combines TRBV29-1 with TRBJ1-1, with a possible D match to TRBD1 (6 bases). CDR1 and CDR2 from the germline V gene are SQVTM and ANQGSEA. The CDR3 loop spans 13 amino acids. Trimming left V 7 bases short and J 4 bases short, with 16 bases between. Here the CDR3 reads CSGHRVLGTEAFF. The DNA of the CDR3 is TGCAGCGGACACAGGGTTTTGGGCACTGAAGCTTTCTTT. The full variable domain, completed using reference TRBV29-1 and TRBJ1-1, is SAVISQKPSRDICQRGTSLTIQCQVDSQVTMMFWYRQQPGQSLTLIATANQGSEATYESGFVIDKFPISRPNLTFSTLTVSNMSPEDSSIYLCSGHRVLGTEAFFGQGTRLTVV.

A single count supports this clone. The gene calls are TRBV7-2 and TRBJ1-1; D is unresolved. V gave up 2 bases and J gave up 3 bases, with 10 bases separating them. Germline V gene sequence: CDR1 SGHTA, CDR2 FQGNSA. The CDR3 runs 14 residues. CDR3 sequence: CASSLPRLHTEAFF. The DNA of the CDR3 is TGTGCCAGCAGCTTACCCCGGTTGCACACTGAAGCTTTCTTT.

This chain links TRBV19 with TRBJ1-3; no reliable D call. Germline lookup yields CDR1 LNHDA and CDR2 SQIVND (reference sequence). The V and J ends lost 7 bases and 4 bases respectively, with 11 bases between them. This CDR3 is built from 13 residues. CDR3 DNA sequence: TGTGCCAGTACTGGGCCAGGCGGAAACACCATATATTTT. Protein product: CASTGPGGNTIYF.

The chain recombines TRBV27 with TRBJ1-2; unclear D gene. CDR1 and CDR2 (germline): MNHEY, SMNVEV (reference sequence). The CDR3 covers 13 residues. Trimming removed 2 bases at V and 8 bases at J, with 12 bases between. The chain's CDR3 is CASSLEGRTGYTF. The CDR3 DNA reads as TGTGCCAGCAGTTTAGAGGGCCGGACCGGCTACACCTTC.

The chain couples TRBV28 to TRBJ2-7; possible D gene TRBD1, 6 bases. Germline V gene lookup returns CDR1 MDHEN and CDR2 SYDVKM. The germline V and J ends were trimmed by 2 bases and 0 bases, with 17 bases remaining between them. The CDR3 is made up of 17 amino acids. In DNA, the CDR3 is TGTGCCAGCAGTTTAAGAACAAGAGGGGGATACTCCTACGAGCAGTACTTC. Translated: CASSLRTRGGYSYEQYF.

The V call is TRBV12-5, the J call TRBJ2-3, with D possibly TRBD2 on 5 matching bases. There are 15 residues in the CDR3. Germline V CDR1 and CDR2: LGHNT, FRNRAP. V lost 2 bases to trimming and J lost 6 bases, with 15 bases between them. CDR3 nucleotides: TGTGCTAGTGGTTTGAGGCGGCCCCCGGGGGATACGCAGTATTTT. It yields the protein CASGLRRPPGDTQYF.

The chain's CDR3 is CASSPSGVETQYF. In nucleotides, the CDR3 is TGTGCCAGCTCCCCTAGCGGAGTGGAGACCCAGTACTTC. This chain connects TRBV18 to TRBJ2-5; 7 nucleotides match TRBD2. CDR1 and CDR2 (germline): KGHSH, LQKENI. There are 13 residues in the CDR3. J was trimmed by 5 bases and V by 6 bases; bases with no gene match: 6.

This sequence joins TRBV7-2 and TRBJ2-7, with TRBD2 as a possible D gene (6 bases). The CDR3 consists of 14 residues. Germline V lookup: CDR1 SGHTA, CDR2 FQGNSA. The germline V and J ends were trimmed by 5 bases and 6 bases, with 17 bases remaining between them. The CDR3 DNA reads TGTGCCAGCAGCCTCGATGGGGGGAGCCGCGAGCAGTACTTC. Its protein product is CASSLDGGSREQYF.

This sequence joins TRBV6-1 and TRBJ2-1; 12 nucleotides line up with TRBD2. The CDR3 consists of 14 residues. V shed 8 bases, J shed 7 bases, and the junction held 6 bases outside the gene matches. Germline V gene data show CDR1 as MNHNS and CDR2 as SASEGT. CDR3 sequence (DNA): TGTGCCAGCGCGACTAGCGGGAGTCCAAATGAGCAGTTCTTC. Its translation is CASATSGSPNEQFF.

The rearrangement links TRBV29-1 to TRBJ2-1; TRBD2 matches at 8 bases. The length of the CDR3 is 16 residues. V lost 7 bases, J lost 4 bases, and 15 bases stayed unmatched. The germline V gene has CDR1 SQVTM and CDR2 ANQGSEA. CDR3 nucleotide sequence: TGCAGCGGTATCCTCTCAGGGACTAGAAATTACAATGAGCAGTTCTTC. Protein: CSGILSGTRNYNEQFF.

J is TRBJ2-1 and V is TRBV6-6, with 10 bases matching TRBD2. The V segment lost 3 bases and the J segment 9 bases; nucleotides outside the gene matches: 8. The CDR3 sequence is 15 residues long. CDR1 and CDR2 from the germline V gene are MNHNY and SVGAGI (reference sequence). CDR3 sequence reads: CASSYSASGRLEQFF. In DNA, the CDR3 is TGTGCCAGCAGTTATTCGGCTAGCGGGAGACTTGAGCAGTTCTTC.

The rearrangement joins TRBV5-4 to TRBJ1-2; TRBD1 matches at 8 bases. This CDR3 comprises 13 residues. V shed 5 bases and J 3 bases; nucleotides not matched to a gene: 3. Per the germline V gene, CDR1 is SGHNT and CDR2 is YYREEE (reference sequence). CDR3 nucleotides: TGTGCCAGCAGACGGACAGGGCACTATGGCTACACCTTC. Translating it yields CASRRTGHYGYTF.

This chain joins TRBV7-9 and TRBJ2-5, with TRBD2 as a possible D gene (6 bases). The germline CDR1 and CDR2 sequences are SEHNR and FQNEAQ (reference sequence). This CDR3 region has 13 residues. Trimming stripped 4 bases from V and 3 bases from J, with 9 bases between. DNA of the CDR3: TGTGCCAGCAGCTCCCGACTAGAAGAGACCCAGTACTTC. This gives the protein CASSSRLEETQYF. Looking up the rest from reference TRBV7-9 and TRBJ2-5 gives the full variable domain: DTGVSQNPRHKITKRGQNVTFRCDPISEHNRLYWYRQTLGQGPEFLTYFQNEAQLEKSRLLSDRFSAERPKGSFSTLEIQRTEQGDSAMYLCASSSRLEETQYFGPGTRLLVL.

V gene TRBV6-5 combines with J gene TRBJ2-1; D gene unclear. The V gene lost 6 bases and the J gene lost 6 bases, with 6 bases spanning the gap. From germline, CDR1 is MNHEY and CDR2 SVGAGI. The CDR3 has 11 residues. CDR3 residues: CASSRVNEQFF. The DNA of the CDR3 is TGTGCCAGCAGCCGCGTCAATGAGCAGTTCTTC.

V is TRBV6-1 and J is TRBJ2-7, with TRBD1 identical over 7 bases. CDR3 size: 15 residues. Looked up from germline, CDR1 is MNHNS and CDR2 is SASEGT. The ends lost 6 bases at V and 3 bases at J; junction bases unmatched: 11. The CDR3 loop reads CASSLTGTVNYEQYF. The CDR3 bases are TGTGCCAGCAGCCTTACCGGGACAGTCAACTACGAGCAGTACTTC.

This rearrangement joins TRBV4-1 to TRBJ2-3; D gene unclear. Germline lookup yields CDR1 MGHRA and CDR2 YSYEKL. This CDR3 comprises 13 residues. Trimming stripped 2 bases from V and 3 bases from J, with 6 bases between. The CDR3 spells CASSQFVTDTQYF. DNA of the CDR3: TGCGCCAGCAGCCAATTCGTTACAGATACGCAGTATTTT.

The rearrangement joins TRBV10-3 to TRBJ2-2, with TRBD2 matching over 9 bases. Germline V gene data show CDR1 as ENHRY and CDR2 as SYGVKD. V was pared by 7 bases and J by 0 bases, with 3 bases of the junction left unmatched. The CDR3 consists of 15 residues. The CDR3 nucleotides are TGTGCCATCAAAACTAGCGGGTCGAACACCGGGGAGCTGTTTTTT. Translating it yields CAIKTSGSNTGELFF.

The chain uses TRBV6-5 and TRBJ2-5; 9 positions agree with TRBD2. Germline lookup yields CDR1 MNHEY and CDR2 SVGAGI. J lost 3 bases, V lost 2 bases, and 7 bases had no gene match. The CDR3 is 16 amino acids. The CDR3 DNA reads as TGTGCCAGCAGTTACACCCAGCGGGAGGTCGAAGAGACCCAGTACTTC. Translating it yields CASSYTQREVEETQYF.

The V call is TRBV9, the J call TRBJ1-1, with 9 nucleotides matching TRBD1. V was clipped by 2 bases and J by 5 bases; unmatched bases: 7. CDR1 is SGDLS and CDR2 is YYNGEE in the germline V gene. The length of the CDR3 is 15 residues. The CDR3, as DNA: TGTGCCAGCAGCGTTTCCGGGACAGGGCGAACTGAAGCTTTCTTT. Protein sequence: CASSVSGTGRTEAFF.

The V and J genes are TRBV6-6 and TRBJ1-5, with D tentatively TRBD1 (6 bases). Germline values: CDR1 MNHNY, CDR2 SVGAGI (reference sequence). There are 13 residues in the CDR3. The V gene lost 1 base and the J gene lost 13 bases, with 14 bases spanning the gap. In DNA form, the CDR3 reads TGTGCCAGCAGTTACTACCCGGGACAAACTCAGCATTTT. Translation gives CASSYYPGQTQHF.